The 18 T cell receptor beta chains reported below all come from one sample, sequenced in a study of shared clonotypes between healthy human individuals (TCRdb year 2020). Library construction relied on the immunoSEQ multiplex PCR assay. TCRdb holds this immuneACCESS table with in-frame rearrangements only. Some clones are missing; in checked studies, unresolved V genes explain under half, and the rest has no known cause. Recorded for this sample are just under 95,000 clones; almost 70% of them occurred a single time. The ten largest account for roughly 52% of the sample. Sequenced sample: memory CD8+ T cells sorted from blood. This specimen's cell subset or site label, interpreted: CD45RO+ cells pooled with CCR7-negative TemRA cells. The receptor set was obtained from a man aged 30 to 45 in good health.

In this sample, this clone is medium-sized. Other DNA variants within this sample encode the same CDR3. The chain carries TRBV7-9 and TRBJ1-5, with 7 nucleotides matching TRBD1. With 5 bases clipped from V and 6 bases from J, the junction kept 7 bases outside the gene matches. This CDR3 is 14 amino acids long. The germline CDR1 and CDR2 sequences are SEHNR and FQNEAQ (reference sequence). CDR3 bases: TGTGCCAGCAGCGCAGGGGGGTTTGGTCAGCCCCAGCATTTT. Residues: CASSAGGFGQPQHF.

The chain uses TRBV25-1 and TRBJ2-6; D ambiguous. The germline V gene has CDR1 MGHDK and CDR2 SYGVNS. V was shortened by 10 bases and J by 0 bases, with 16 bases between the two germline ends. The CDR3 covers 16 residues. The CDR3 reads CAMGGGSASGANVLTF. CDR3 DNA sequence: TGTGCCATGGGTGGTGGCTCCGCCTCTGGGGCCAACGTCCTGACTTTC. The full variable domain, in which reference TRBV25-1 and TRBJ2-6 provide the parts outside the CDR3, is EADIYQTPRYLVIGTGKKITLECSQTMGHDKMYWYQQDPGMELHLIHYSYGVNSTEKGDLSSESTVSRIRTEHFPLTLESARPSHTSQYLCAMGGGSASGANVLTFGAGSRLTVL.

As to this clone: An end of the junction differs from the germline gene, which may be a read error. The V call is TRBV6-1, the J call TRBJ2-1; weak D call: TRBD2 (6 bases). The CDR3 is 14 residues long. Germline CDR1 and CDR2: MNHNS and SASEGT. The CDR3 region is CASSLRTPGESSLF. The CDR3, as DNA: TGTGCCAGCAGCTTGAGGACGCCGGGGGAGAGCTCCCTCTTC.

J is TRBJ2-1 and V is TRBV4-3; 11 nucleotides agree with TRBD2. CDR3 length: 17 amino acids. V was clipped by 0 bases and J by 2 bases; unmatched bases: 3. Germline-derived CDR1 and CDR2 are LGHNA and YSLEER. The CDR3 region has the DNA TGCGCCAGCAGCCAAGAGGTAGCGGGAGGGCCCTACAATGAGCAGTTCTTC. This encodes CASSQEVAGGPYNEQFF.

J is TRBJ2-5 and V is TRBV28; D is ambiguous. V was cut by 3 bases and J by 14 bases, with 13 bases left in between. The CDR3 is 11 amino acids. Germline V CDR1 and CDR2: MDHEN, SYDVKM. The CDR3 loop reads CASSFAYRPYF. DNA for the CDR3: TGTGCCAGCAGTTTTGCCTACCGACCTTACTTC. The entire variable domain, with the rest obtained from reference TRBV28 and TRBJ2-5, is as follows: DVKVTQSSRYLVKRTGEKVFLECVQDMDHENMFWYRQDPGLGLRLIYFSYDVKMKEKGDIPEGYSVSREKKERFSLILESASTNQTSMYLCASSFAYRPYFGPGTRLLVL.

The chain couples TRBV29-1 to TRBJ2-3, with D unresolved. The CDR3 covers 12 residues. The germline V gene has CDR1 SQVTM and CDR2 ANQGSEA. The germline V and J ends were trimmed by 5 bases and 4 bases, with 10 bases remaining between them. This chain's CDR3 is CSVRVDADTQYF. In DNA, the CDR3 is TGCAGCGTTAGGGTAGATGCAGATACGCAGTATTTT.

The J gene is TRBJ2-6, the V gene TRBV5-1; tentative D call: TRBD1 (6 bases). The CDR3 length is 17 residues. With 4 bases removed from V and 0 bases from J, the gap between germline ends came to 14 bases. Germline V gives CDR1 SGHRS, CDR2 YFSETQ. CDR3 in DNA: TGCGCCAGCAGCCCCGGGACACCGGCCTCTGGGGCCAACGTCCTGACTTTC. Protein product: CASSPGTPASGANVLTF.

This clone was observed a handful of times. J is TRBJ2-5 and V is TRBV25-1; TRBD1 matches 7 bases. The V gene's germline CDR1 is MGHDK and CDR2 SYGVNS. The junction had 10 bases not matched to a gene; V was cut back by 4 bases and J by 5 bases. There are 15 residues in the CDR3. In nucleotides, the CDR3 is TGTGCCAGCAGTGGGGAGACAGGGCCGGGGGAGACCCAGTACTTC. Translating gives CASSGETGPGETQYF.

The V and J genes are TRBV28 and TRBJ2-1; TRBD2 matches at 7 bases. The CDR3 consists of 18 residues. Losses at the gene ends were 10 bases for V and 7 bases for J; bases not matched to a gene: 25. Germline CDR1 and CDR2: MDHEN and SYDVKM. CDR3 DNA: TGTGCCACCGAGACTAGCTTTGTCGTAGGAAACTCCATAAATGAGCAGTTCTTC. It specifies CATETSFVVGNSINEQFF.

The CDR3 nucleotides are TGTGCCAGCAGTGAATTCTCAGGGGAAGCCTACAATGAGCAGTTCTTC. The encoded protein is CASSEFSGEAYNEQFF. The rearrangement joins TRBV2 to TRBJ2-1; a possible D gene is TRBD1 (6 bases). The CDR3 is made up of 16 amino acids. The V gene's germline CDR1 is SNHLY and CDR2 FYNNEI. Trimming took 2 bases from V and 2 from J, leaving 13 bases between them.

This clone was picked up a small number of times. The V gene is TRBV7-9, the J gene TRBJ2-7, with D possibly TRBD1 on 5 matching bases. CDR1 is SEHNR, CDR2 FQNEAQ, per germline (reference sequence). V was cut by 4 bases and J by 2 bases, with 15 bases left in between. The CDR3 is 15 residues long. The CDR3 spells CASSYSGPGTYEQYF. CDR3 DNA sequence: TGTGCCAGCAGCTACTCAGGGCCAGGTACCTACGAGCAGTACTTC.

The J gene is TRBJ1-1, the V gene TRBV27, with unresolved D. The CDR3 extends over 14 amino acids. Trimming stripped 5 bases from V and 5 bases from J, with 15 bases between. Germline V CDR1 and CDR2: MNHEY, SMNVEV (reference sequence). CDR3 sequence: CASSGLSQRTEAFF. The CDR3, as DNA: TGTGCCAGCAGTGGTCTCTCGCAGAGGACTGAAGCTTTCTTT.

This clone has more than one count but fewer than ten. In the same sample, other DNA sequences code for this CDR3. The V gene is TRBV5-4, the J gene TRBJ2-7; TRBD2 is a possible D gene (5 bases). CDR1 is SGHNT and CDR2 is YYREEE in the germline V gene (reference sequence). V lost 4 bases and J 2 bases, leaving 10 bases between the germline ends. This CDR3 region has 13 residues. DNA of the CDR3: TGTGCCAGCAGCAAGGAGGCAGCCTACGAGCAGTACTTC. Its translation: CASSKEAAYEQYF.

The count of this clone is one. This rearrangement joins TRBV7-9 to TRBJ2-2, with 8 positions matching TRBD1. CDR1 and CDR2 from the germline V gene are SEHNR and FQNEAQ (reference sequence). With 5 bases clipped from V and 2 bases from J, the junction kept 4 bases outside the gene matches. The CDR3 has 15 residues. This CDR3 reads CASSPGTGNTGELFF. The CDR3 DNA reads TGTGCCAGCAGCCCCGGGACAGGAAACACCGGGGAGCTGTTTTTT.

The CDR3 is CASSLSGGAEGTQYF. Written as DNA, the CDR3 is TGTGCCAGCAGTTTATCGGGCGGGGCGGAGGGTACGCAGTATTTT. V gene TRBV28 combines with J gene TRBJ2-3; maybe TRBD2 (6 bases). CDR3 length: 15 residues. V was clipped by 1 base and J by 8 bases, with 16 bases between them. The germline CDR1 and CDR2 sequences are MDHEN and SYDVKM.

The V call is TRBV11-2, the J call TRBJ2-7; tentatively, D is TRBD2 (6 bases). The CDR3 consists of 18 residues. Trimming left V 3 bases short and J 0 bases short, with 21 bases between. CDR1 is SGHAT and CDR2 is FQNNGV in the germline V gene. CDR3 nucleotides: TGTGCCAGCAGCTTCTTCCGTCTCCCATCAGCGGGCTCCTACGAGCAGTACTTC. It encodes CASSFFRLPSAGSYEQYF.

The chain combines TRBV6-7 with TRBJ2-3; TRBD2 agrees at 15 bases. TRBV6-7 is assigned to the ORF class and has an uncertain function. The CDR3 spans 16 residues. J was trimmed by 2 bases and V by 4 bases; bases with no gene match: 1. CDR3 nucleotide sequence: TGTGCCAGCAGTTGGACTAGCGGGAGGGCCACAGATACGCAGTATTTT. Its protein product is CASSWTSGRATDTQYF.

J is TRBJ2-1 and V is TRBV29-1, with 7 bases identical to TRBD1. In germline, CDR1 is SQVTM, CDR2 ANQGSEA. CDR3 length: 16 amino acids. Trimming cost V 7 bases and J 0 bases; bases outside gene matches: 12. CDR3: CSARDGTESSYNEQFF. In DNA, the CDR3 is TGCAGCGCACGAGACGGGACAGAGAGCTCCTACAATGAGCAGTTCTTC.